The next 26 T cell receptor beta chains were all read from a single sample in a study of PD-1 blockade in classical Hodgkin lymphoma. Time point of the sample: newly diagnosed, previously untreated cHL patient sample. The CD8+ T cells came from thawed PBMCs through magnetic negative selection. The assay was immunoSEQ multiplex PCR, and TCRdb's table has in-frame clones only and misses some. This sample yields more than 12,000 clones, of which about 90% are seen a single time; approximately 5% belongs to the top ten. Sequenced: CD8+ T cells from blood. Source of these receptors: a human donor with classical Hodgkin lymphoma.

This chain uses TRBV21-1 with TRBJ1-2. TRBV21-1 has pseudogene status. This CDR3 is 15 amino acids long. CDR3 sequence (DNA): TGTGCCAGCAGCTCAAATCGGGGCCCAAACTATGGCTACACCTTC. Protein sequence: CASSSNRGPNYGYTF.

The chain is built from TRBV5-1 and TRBJ2-3; maybe TRBD2 (5 bases). In germline, CDR1 is SGHRS, CDR2 YFSETQ. V shed 7 bases and J shed 0 bases, with 9 bases lying between them. The CDR3 contains 13 residues. DNA for the CDR3: TGCGCCAGCGGCGGGCTTAGCACAGATACGCAGTATTTT. This translates into CASGGLSTDTQYF.

The rearrangement joins TRBV7-3 to TRBJ2-2; 13 positions match TRBD2. The V segment lost 4 bases and the J segment 5 bases; nucleotides outside the gene matches: 4. There are 16 residues in the CDR3. The germline V gene has CDR1 SGHTA and CDR2 FQGTGA. CDR3 region: CASSWGLAGQTGELFF. The CDR3 DNA sequence: TGTGCCAGCAGCTGGGGACTAGCGGGACAAACCGGGGAGCTGTTTTTT.

This chain connects TRBV28 to TRBJ1-2; 11 bases line up with TRBD1. In germline, CDR1 is MDHEN, CDR2 SYDVKM. The V and J ends lost 1 base and 6 bases, in that order; junction bases with no gene match: 10. The CDR3 runs 17 residues. CDR3 nucleotides: TGTGCCAGCAGTTTATTGGGGTTGGGGACAGGGGGTAATGGCTACACCTTC. Encoded protein: CASSLLGLGTGGNGYTF.

V and J are TRBV6-1 and TRBJ2-1, with a weak D call TRBD2 (5 bases). The CDR3 runs to 17 residues. The V and J ends lost 2 bases and 6 bases respectively, with 20 bases between them. Germline assignment: CDR1 MNHNS and CDR2 SASEGT. CDR3 sequence (DNA): TGTGCCAGCAGTGAATTTGGGTTAGCGCCCCCGGGCAATGAGCAGTTCTTC. The encoded protein is CASSEFGLAPPGNEQFF.

The V gene is TRBV6-5, the J gene TRBJ1-1; D gene ambiguous. V lost 4 bases and J 5 bases, leaving 5 bases between the germline ends. The CDR3 spans 11 residues. Germline CDR1 reads MNHEY; CDR2 reads SVGAGI. The CDR3 sequence: CASSSGTEAFF. CDR3 DNA sequence: TGTGCCAGCAGTTCTGGAACTGAAGCTTTCTTT.

This clone was seen a single time. The rearrangement joins TRBV5-6 to TRBJ2-1, with D possibly called TRBD1 or TRBD2 (5 bases each). The CDR3 contains 14 residues. The V end lost 6 bases, the J end lost 4 bases, and 14 bases lay between the germline ends. The germline V gene encodes CDR1 SGHDT and CDR2 YYEEEE. The CDR3 coding sequence is TGTGCCAGCATCCAGGGAGATCAATACAATGAGCAGTTCTTC. Translated: CASIQGDQYNEQFF.

J is TRBJ2-7 and V is TRBV6-1; D call uncertain. The CDR3 loop spans 17 amino acids. V was trimmed by 4 bases and J by 0 bases, leaving 19 bases between them. Germline V lookup: CDR1 MNHNS, CDR2 SASEGT. CDR3 sequence: CASSANLFLQSSYEQYF. The CDR3 nucleotides read TGTGCCAGCAGTGCGAATCTTTTCCTCCAGAGCTCCTACGAGCAGTACTTC.

The gene calls are TRBV7-3 and TRBJ1-1, with D perhaps matching TRBD1 (5 bases). Germline V gene lookup returns CDR1 SGHTA and CDR2 FQGTGA. With 1 base removed from V and 4 bases from J, the gap between germline ends came to 13 bases. The CDR3 sequence is 15 residues long. The CDR3 spells CASSLNAGSGTEAFF. The CDR3 bases are TGTGCCAGCAGCTTAAACGCAGGGTCGGGCACTGAAGCTTTCTTT.

The gene calls are TRBV4-1 and TRBJ1-2; TRBD1 might be the D (5 bases). This CDR3 spans 16 amino acids. V dropped 1 base and J dropped 7 bases, with 19 bases sitting between them. From germline, CDR1 is MGHRA and CDR2 YSYEKL. The CDR3 loop is CASSQVRGATPLGYTF. The DNA for the CDR3 is TGCGCCAGCAGCCAAGTAAGGGGCGCAACCCCTCTTGGCTACACCTTC.

This sequence joins TRBV28 and TRBJ2-5; D unclear. Germline CDR1 and CDR2: MDHEN and SYDVKM. There are 13 residues in the CDR3. V dropped 6 bases and J dropped 0 bases, with 8 bases sitting between them. CDR3 sequence (DNA): TGTGCCAGCAGGCCGAAGTACCAAGAGACCCAGTACTTC. It is translated as CASRPKYQETQYF.

The table lists this clone with a count of one. V gene TRBV6-5 combines with J gene TRBJ1-2, with D tentatively TRBD1 (5 bases). The germline CDR1 and CDR2 sequences are MNHEY and SVGAGI. CDR3 size: 13 residues. Trimming took 6 bases from V and 4 from J, leaving 12 bases between them. For the CDR3, the DNA is TGTGCCAGCAGGGCGGGGGAGGCCTATGGCTACACCTTC. It is translated as CASRAGEAYGYTF.

This clone occurred a few times. The chain links TRBV2 to TRBJ1-1; D gene unclear. Germline assignment: CDR1 SNHLY and CDR2 FYNNEI. V lost 3 bases and J lost 8, with 7 bases in between. The CDR3 sequence is 11 residues long. The CDR3 region has the DNA TGTGCCAGCAGTGACCCTAGAGAAGCTTTCTTT. It translates to CASSDPREAFF. Drawing the rest from reference TRBV2 and TRBJ1-1, the complete variable domain is EPEVTQTPSHQVTQMGQEVILRCVPISNHLYFYWYRQILGQKVEFLVSFYNNEISEKSEIFDDQFSVERPDGSNFTLKIRSTKLEDSAMYFCASSDPREAFFGQGTRLTVV.

This rearrangement joins TRBV7-9 to TRBJ1-5; 8 bases are a match to TRBD1. Trimming cost V 5 bases and J 2 bases; bases outside gene matches: 2. The CDR3 consists of 14 residues. CDR1 and CDR2 (germline): SEHNR, FQNEAQ (reference sequence). The CDR3 DNA reads as TGTGCCAGCAGCCCGGGACAGGGCAATCAGCCCCAGCATTTT. Translating gives CASSPGQGNQPQHF.

The gene calls are TRBV7-9 and TRBJ2-3; 7 positions match TRBD2. The CDR3 extends over 16 amino acids. The germline gives CDR1 SEHNR, CDR2 FQNEAQ (reference sequence). V was pared by 5 bases and J by 1 base, with 9 bases of the junction left unmatched. CDR3 sequence: CASSRETSRGTDTQYF. CDR3 in DNA: TGTGCCAGCAGCCGGGAGACTAGCCGGGGCACAGATACGCAGTATTTT.

This clone was detected only once. The chain recombines TRBV4-1 with TRBJ2-1, with 7 positions matching TRBD2. CDR1 MGHRA and CDR2 YSYEKL come from the germline V gene. This CDR3 has 13 residues. J was trimmed by 14 bases and V by 4 bases; bases with no gene match: 11. CDR3 loop: CASSLDSTSVEFF. The CDR3 nucleotides read TGCGCCAGCAGCCTAGACTCCACTAGCGTTGAGTTCTTC.

This chain uses TRBV5-1 with TRBJ1-3; a possible D gene is TRBD1 (5 bases). Germline V CDR1 and CDR2: SGHRS, YFSETQ. The CDR3 has 16 residues. The germline V and J ends were trimmed by 2 bases and 0 bases, with 12 bases remaining between them. DNA for the CDR3: TGCGCCAGCAGCTTTGACAGTTCTCTCTCTGGAAACACCATATATTTT. Protein sequence: CASSFDSSLSGNTIYF.

The V gene is TRBV27, the J gene TRBJ2-3, with 12 bases matching TRBD2. Germline loops: CDR1 MNHEY, CDR2 SMNVEV (reference sequence). The CDR3 consists of 20 residues. J lost 0 bases, V lost 3 bases, and 13 bases had no gene match. The CDR3 DNA sequence: TGTGCCAGCAGTTTGTGGAGCGGGGCTAGCGGGAGGGATAGCACAGATACGCAGTATTTT. Its translation is CASSLWSGASGRDSTDTQYF.

The chain couples TRBV13 to TRBJ2-1; 13 nucleotides agree with TRBD2. The CDR3 covers 16 residues. CDR1 and CDR2 from the germline V gene are PRHDT and FYEKMQ (reference sequence). J lost 9 bases, V lost 5 bases, and 10 bases had no gene match. CDR3 region: CASSPGLAGFGGEQFF. The CDR3 DNA reads TGTGCCAGCAGCCCGGGACTAGCGGGATTTGGGGGTGAGCAGTTCTTC.

This chain connects TRBV4-1 to TRBJ2-1, with a tentative D call TRBD2 (6 bases). The germline V gene has CDR1 MGHRA and CDR2 YSYEKL. CDR3 length: 16 amino acids. With 2 bases removed from V and 3 bases from J, the gap between germline ends came to 14 bases. The CDR3 loop is CASSQPRDGSYNEQFF. Here the CDR3 DNA reads TGCGCCAGCAGCCAACCTCGGGACGGGAGCTACAATGAGCAGTTCTTC.

This clone showed up just once. V is TRBV10-2 and J is TRBJ1-5, with 8 bases identical to TRBD1. Germline values: CDR1 WSHSY, CDR2 SAAADI. The CDR3 is 14 amino acids. The chain's CDR3 is CATGDDYSNQPQHF. Written as DNA, the CDR3 is TGCGCGACAGGGGATGACTACAGCAATCAGCCCCAGCATTTT.

This chain joins TRBV10-3 and TRBJ2-4; 7 bases map to TRBD2. The V gene end was trimmed by 8 bases and the J gene end by 0 bases; junction bases not matched to a gene: 16. This CDR3 contains 18 residues. From germline, CDR1 is ENHRY and CDR2 SYGVKD. CDR3 residues: CAISPGGDRGVAKNIQYF. CDR3 nucleotide sequence: TGTGCCATCTCCCCGGGGGGTGACCGAGGCGTAGCCAAAAACATTCAGTACTTC.

The rearrangement uses TRBV6-5 and TRBJ1-4; tentatively, D is TRBD1 (6 bases). Germline CDR1 and CDR2: MNHEY and SVGAGI. The CDR3 is 16 amino acids. V was cut by 0 bases and J by 8 bases, with 16 bases left in between. This chain's CDR3 is CASSYSGGAVKEKLFF. The CDR3 DNA is TGTGCCAGCAGTTACTCGGGGGGGGCAGTTAAAGAAAAACTGTTTTTT.

J is TRBJ2-1 and V is TRBV4-1; maybe TRBD2 (6 bases). Trimming pared 6 bases from V and 6 bases from J, leaving 18 bases between. CDR1 is MGHRA, CDR2 YSYEKL, per germline. The CDR3 extends over 15 amino acids. The CDR3 sequence: CASRAGAGFGNEQFF. CDR3 coding DNA: TGCGCCAGCAGGGCTGGGGCGGGATTCGGCAATGAGCAGTTCTTC.

V gene TRBV28 combines with J gene TRBJ2-7; the D is unclear. The CDR3 runs 14 residues. The V end lost 6 bases, the J end lost 4 bases, and 16 bases lay between the germline ends. CDR1 and CDR2 (germline): MDHEN, SYDVKM. CDR3 protein: CASSPPSMTYEQYF. The CDR3 bases are TGTGCCAGCAGCCCTCCTTCCATGACGTACGAGCAGTACTTC.

The chain is built from TRBV27 and TRBJ2-1; D is unclear. This CDR3 is built from 15 residues. From germline, CDR1 is MNHEY and CDR2 SMNVEV (reference sequence). V was pared by 2 bases and J by 2 bases, with 10 bases between. This CDR3 is CASSLMVGTYNEQFF. The DNA for the CDR3 is TGTGCCAGCAGTTTAATGGTGGGAACCTACAATGAGCAGTTCTTC.